Shown below are 21 T cell receptor beta chains from a single sample sequenced in a study of cytomegalovirus exposure and HLA in healthy donors. PCR involved 60 Vbeta and 13 Jbeta primers. Libraries were prepared by immunoSEQ multiplex PCR; TCRdb keeps only in-frame clonotypes and omits some of them. Altogether about 160,000 clones are present, around 88% being singletons, with the ten largest covering about 0.9%. Sequencing was done on a sample of PBMCs. These receptors were collected from a young woman in good health and CMV-seronegative.

V is TRBV18 and J is TRBJ2-7, with TRBD1 identical over 8 bases. V lost 5 bases and J lost 6; bases outside the gene matches: 9. CDR1 and CDR2 (germline): KGHSH, LQKENI. This CDR3 spans 14 amino acids. The CDR3 DNA reads TGTGCCAGCTCAGACGAGACAGGGGTTGTCGAGCAGTACTTC. This gives the protein CASSDETGVVEQYF.

The chain joins TRBV10-2 to TRBJ2-2; 9 bases agree with TRBD2. The CDR3 extends over 17 amino acids. Per the germline V gene, CDR1 is WSHSY and CDR2 is SAAADI. Unmatched junction bases numbered 13, after V lost 4 bases and J lost 7 bases. Here the CDR3 DNA reads TGCGCCAGCAGTGGGCGTCGCGGGAGGGCCGGGGGCGGGGAGCTGTTTTTT. Translating it yields CASSGRRGRAGGGELFF.

The chain joins TRBV7-2 to TRBJ1-5; weak D call: TRBD1 (5 bases). Trimming pared 4 bases from V and 4 bases from J, leaving 11 bases between. This CDR3 is built from 14 residues. The germline CDR1 and CDR2 sequences are SGHTA and FQGNSA. The DNA of the CDR3 is TGTGCCAGCAGCTATGGGGGGGGTAATCAGCCCCAGCATTTT. Protein sequence: CASSYGGGNQPQHF.

This rearrangement joins TRBV18 to TRBJ1-5, with D possibly TRBD1 on 6 matching bases. Germline assignment: CDR1 KGHSH and CDR2 LQKENI. Trimming pared 3 bases from V and 6 bases from J, leaving 12 bases between. The CDR3 runs to 14 residues. The CDR3 spells CASSPQTGSQPQHF. As DNA, the CDR3 is TGTGCCAGCTCACCTCAAACAGGGAGTCAGCCCCAGCATTTT.

V usage is TRBV7-9 and J usage is TRBJ2-5; 12 bases match TRBD2. The CDR3 sequence is 16 residues long. Trimming removed 6 bases from V and 5 bases from J; junction bases left unmatched: 10. The V gene's germline CDR1 is SEHNR and CDR2 FQNEAQ (reference sequence). The CDR3 coding sequence is TGTGCCAGCAGGCGGAGGAGGACTAGCGGGGCGGAGACCCAGTACTTC. This codes for CASRRRRTSGAETQYF.

V usage is TRBV29-1 and J usage is TRBJ1-2; D unresolved. The germline V gene has CDR1 SQVTM and CDR2 ANQGSEA. Trimming removed 5 bases at V and 2 bases at J, with 9 bases between. This CDR3 comprises 12 residues. CDR3 loop: CSVLPENYGYTF. For the CDR3, the DNA is TGCAGCGTTCTGCCAGAAAACTATGGCTACACCTTC.

The chain recombines TRBV7-8 with TRBJ2-5, with 7 bases lining up with TRBD2. The J call is doubtful: the DNA matches TRBJ2-7 better. This CDR3 has 17 amino acids. Germline V gene data show CDR1 as SGHVS and CDR2 as FQNEAQ. The CDR3 here is CASSSAGVNGRGNEQYF. CDR3 in DNA: TGTGCCAGCAGCTCGGCGGGAGTTAACGGACGTGGGAACGAGCAGTACTTC.

J is TRBJ2-3 and V is TRBV5-4; 9 nucleotides align to TRBD1. This CDR3 has 17 amino acids. With 2 bases clipped from V and 3 bases from J, the junction kept 10 bases outside the gene matches. Germline lookup yields CDR1 SGHNT and CDR2 YYREEE (reference sequence). As DNA, the CDR3 is TGTGCCAGCAGCTTACCAAGACAGGGGGTACGTACAGATACGCAGTATTTT. It encodes CASSLPRQGVRTDTQYF.

The chain uses TRBV12-5 and TRBJ1-3; no firm D call. Between the trimmed V and J ends, which lost 0 bases and 0 bases, there was a span of 15 bases. Germline CDR1 LGHNT, CDR2 FRNRAP. The CDR3 sequence is 18 residues long. In DNA, the CDR3 is TGTGCTAGTGGTTTGGTGTTGAGTATGGAGTTCTCTGGAAACACCATATATTTT. It codes for CASGLVLSMEFSGNTIYF.

The chain couples TRBV27 to TRBJ2-5; D is undetermined. The better agreement between TRBJ2-7 and the DNA end casts doubt on the J call. Germline values: CDR1 MNHEY, CDR2 SMNVEV (reference sequence). The CDR3 extends over 11 amino acids. This CDR3 reads CASSYPYEQYF. The CDR3 bases are TGTGCCAGCAGTTATCCCTACGAGCAGTACTTC.

V is TRBV9 and J is TRBJ2-3, with D maybe TRBD1 (5 bases). The V gene lost 2 bases and the J gene lost 0 bases, with 10 bases spanning the gap. Germline V gives CDR1 SGDLS, CDR2 YYNGEE. The CDR3 loop spans 15 amino acids. CDR3 sequence (DNA): TGTGCCAGCAGCGTTGTAGGGGCCAGCACAGATACGCAGTATTTT. Translating gives CASSVVGASTDTQYF.

The CDR3 is CASSLFGNTGELFF. The CDR3 nucleotides are TGTGCCAGCAGCTTATTCGGGAACACCGGGGAGCTGTTTTTT. This chain joins TRBV7-3 and TRBJ2-2; D is uncertain. The CDR3 covers 14 residues. Trimming took off 2 bases at V and 1 base at J, with 5 bases between the two ends. Germline CDR1 is SGHTA and CDR2 is FQGTGA.

V and J are TRBV27 and TRBJ2-2, with D tentatively TRBD1 (6 bases). Germline-derived CDR1 and CDR2 are MNHEY and SMNVEV (reference sequence). Trimming shortened V by 8 bases and J by 5 bases, and 21 bases separated the two germline ends. There are 16 residues in the CDR3. DNA for the CDR3: TGTGCCAGCTCCTTGGGCAGGGGAATCGGAACCGGGGAGCTGTTTTTT. Translation gives CASSLGRGIGTGELFF.

J is TRBJ1-5 and V is TRBV4-1; D may be TRBD1 (6 bases). CDR1 is MGHRA, CDR2 YSYEKL, per germline. Trimming removed 1 base at V and 5 bases at J, with 15 bases between. The CDR3 totals 16 residues. The CDR3, as DNA: TGCGCCAGCAGCCAAGGGCGCCAGGGGACCGATCAGCCCCAGCATTTT. Amino acids: CASSQGRQGTDQPQHF.

The chain couples TRBV10-3 to TRBJ1-2, with D unresolved. Trimming shortened V by 3 bases and J by 0 bases, and 8 bases separated the two germline ends. CDR1 ENHRY and CDR2 SYGVKD come from the germline V gene. This CDR3 has 14 residues. DNA of the CDR3: TGTGCCATCAGTGAAGGCAGGACTAACTATGGCTACACCTTC. It translates to CAISEGRTNYGYTF.

This chain links TRBV23-1 with TRBJ2-3; D is undetermined. TRBV23-1 is reported as an ORF; its role is uncertain. Trimming took 11 bases from V and 6 from J, leaving 12 bases between them. The length of the CDR3 is 11 residues. CDR3 region: CASPTRDTQYF. DNA of the CDR3: TGCGCCTCCCCAACCCGGGATACGCAGTATTTT.

The V gene is TRBV10-2, the J gene TRBJ2-3; 8 nucleotides match TRBD1. From germline, CDR1 is WSHSY and CDR2 SAAADI. The CDR3 is 14 residues long. The V gene end was trimmed by 6 bases and the J gene end by 4 bases; junction bases not matched to a gene: 6. CDR3 loop: CASRPDRVADTQYF. The CDR3 bases are TGCGCCAGCAGACCGGACAGGGTCGCAGATACGCAGTATTTT.

The chain uses TRBV2 and TRBJ2-5; weak D call: TRBD1 (5 bases). This CDR3 contains 13 residues. Germline V gives CDR1 SNHLY, CDR2 FYNNEI. Trimming cost V 1 base and J 5 bases, with 8 bases left between them. The CDR3 sequence is CASSEGRVETQYF. Written as DNA, the CDR3 is TGTGCCAGCAGTGAAGGCAGGGTTGAGACCCAGTACTTC.

The J gene is TRBJ2-3, the V gene TRBV5-1; 8 nucleotides agree with TRBD2. Germline CDR1 and CDR2: SGHRS and YFSETQ. The CDR3 is 17 residues long. V shed 4 bases, J shed 3 bases, and the junction held 13 bases outside the gene matches. Written as DNA, the CDR3 is TGCGCCAGCAGCCCGCGGTGGGGTAGCGGGAATACAGATACGCAGTATTTT. Protein product: CASSPRWGSGNTDTQYF.

The J gene is TRBJ2-1, the V gene TRBV28; D unclear. This CDR3 contains 15 residues. Germline loops: CDR1 MDHEN, CDR2 SYDVKM. Trimming removed 2 bases at V and 10 bases at J, with 18 bases between. The CDR3 coding sequence is TGTGCCAGCAGTTTACCCCTGTCGAGAGGATGGGAGCAGTTCTTC. Its protein is CASSLPLSRGWEQFF.

The chain is built from TRBV2 and TRBJ2-4, with TRBD2 identical over 8 bases. The CDR3 sequence is 13 residues long. The J segment lost 11 bases and the V segment lost 5 bases, leaving 8 bases of the junction unmatched. CDR1 is SNHLY, CDR2 FYNNEI, per germline. The DNA of the CDR3 is TGTGCCAGCAGTTCTCTACTAGCGGCCTTTCAGTACTTC. It encodes CASSSLLAAFQYF.